A single sample gave rise to the 8 T cell receptor beta chains below, sequenced in a study of cytomegalovirus exposure and HLA in healthy donors. The PCR contained 60 Vbeta and 13 Jbeta primers. This table comes from immunoSEQ multiplex PCR, and its TCRdb copy is limited to in-frame clones, with some not included. The sample includes approximately 200,000 clones, over 60% of them seen just once. The sequenced sample was PBMCs. These receptors were taken from a man under 40 in good health and CMV-seropositive.

This chain links TRBV5-4 with TRBJ2-3; 7 bases are a match to TRBD2. Germline-derived CDR1 and CDR2 are SGHNT and YYREEE (reference sequence). J was trimmed by 0 bases and V by 1 base; bases with no gene match: 5. This CDR3 is built from 16 residues. The CDR3 region is CASSLLTGGSTDTQYF. The CDR3 coding sequence is TGTGCCAGCAGCTTGCTTACGGGGGGAAGCACAGATACGCAGTATTTT.

The chain combines TRBV27 with TRBJ2-7; 11 bases fit TRBD2. CDR1 and CDR2 from the germline V gene are MNHEY and SMNVEV (reference sequence). There are 15 residues in the CDR3. V lost 5 bases, J lost 0 bases, and 3 bases stayed unmatched. The CDR3 DNA is TGTGCCAGCAGTAGACTAGCGGGACACTCCTACGAGCAGTACTTC. Protein: CASSRLAGHSYEQYF.

The rearrangement links TRBV11-1 to TRBJ2-7; perhaps TRBD2 as D (5 bases). Trimming took off 0 bases at V and 5 bases at J, with 11 bases between the two ends. Germline CDR1 reads SGHAT; CDR2 reads FQDESV (reference sequence). This CDR3 comprises 14 residues. The CDR3 sequence is CASSLAEGWNEQYF. CDR3 nucleotides: TGTGCCAGCAGCTTAGCCGAGGGTTGGAACGAGCAGTACTTC. The full variable domain, in which reference TRBV11-1 and TRBJ2-7 provide the parts outside the CDR3, is EAEVAQSPRYKITEKSQAVAFWCDPISGHATLYWYRQILGQGPELLVQFQDESVVDDSQLPKDRFSAERLKGVDSTLKIQPAELGDSAMYLCASSLAEGWNEQYFGPGTRLTVT.

The chain couples TRBV4-2 to TRBJ2-3, with 10 bases aligning to TRBD2. The V gene end was trimmed by 1 base and the J gene end by 3 bases; junction bases not matched to a gene: 10. Germline CDR1 LGHNA, CDR2 YNFKEQ. CDR3 length equals 18 residues. CDR3: CASSQVQREGLITDTQYF. In DNA, the CDR3 is TGTGCCAGCAGCCAAGTTCAGCGGGAGGGCCTTATAACAGATACGCAGTATTTT.

The CDR3 spells CASSLDKGVNTEAFF. CDR3 sequence (DNA): TGTGCCAGCAGCTTAGACAAAGGGGTGAACACTGAAGCTTTCTTT. This rearrangement joins TRBV7-9 to TRBJ1-1; a weak D match, TRBD1 (5 bases). Germline lookup yields CDR1 SEHNR and CDR2 FQNEAQ (reference sequence). The CDR3 has 15 amino acids. Deletions cut 1 base from V and 0 bases from J, with 9 bases between.

Notes on this clone: A junction boundary mismatches the germline segment, possibly from a read error. Other DNA sequences in this specimen translate into the identical CDR3. This chain connects TRBV2 to TRBJ2-5, with 13 bases aligning to TRBD2. Germline V gene data show CDR1 as SNHLY and CDR2 as FYNNEI. The length of the CDR3 is 16 residues. The CDR3 reads CASRGGLAGARETQYF. CDR3 nucleotide sequence: TGCGCCAGCAGGGGAGGACTAGCGGGAGCTCGGGAGACCCAGTACTTC.

The chain employs TRBV9 and TRBJ2-2, with 8 bases aligning to TRBD1. The V gene end was trimmed by 2 bases and the J gene end by 0 bases; junction bases not matched to a gene: 6. The CDR3 has 17 amino acids. Germline V gene lookup returns CDR1 SGDLS and CDR2 YYNGEE. The CDR3 nucleotides read TGTGCCAGCAGCGTCAGATGGGACAGGTCGAACACCGGGGAGCTGTTTTTT. It translates to CASSVRWDRSNTGELFF. Combining the CDR3 with reference TRBV9 and TRBJ2-2 gives the whole variable domain DSGVTQTPKHLITATGQRVTLRCSPRSGDLSVYWYQQSLDQGLQFLIQYYNGEERAKGNILERFSAQQFPDLHSELNLSSLELGDSALYFCASSVRWDRSNTGELFFGEGSRLTVL.

This chain uses TRBV19 with TRBJ1-5, with D unresolved. The CDR3 length is 15 residues. CDR1 and CDR2 (germline): LNHDA, SQIVND (reference sequence). V lost 5 bases, J lost 0 bases, and 11 bases lay in between. The CDR3 is CASSFESYSNQPQHF. The CDR3 DNA sequence: TGTGCCAGTAGTTTCGAATCCTATAGCAATCAGCCCCAGCATTTT.